The T cell receptor (beta chain) under discussion was sequenced for a study of blood T cells in healthy people across ages. This clonotype was seen many times. With a much larger clone just one base away, this may be a read error. Then a second PCR, running roughly 7 to 11 cycles, was carried out with a sample-barcoded 5' primer and a J-beta primer mix. The authors tagged each cDNA molecule using a template-switch adaptor with 12 random nucleotides. One entry per CDR3 protein results from TCRdb running MiXCR on the 5' RACE reads. This table has about 650,000 distinct CDR3 sequences, 52% appearing once. V dropped 5 bases and J dropped 7 bases, with 24 bases sitting between them. In germline, CDR1 is MNHEY, CDR2 SVGAGI. The CDR3 extends over 16 amino acids.

The receptor was derived from an elderly woman in good health. The chain employs TRBV6-5 and TRBJ2-7; a possible D gene is TRBD2 (5 bases). Sequenced material: blood. DNA for the CDR3: TGTGCCAGCAGTCTTACGGCAGCCGCGGCCGGGATGGAGCAGTACTTC. It yields the protein CASSLTAAAAGMEQYF.